The TCR beta chain under discussion was sequenced for a study of cytomegalovirus exposure and HLA in healthy donors. The CDR3 loop spans 16 amino acids. Per germline, CDR1 SNHLY and CDR2 FYNNEI. V was clipped by 1 base and J by 0 bases, with 13 bases between them. Findings and limits, study-wide: In vitro confirmation showed a few CMV-associated chains to be CMV antigen specific. The dataset shows that most TCR sequences were rare, while some public TCRs occurred in many donors. Cytomegalovirus-associated TCR beta chains were listed, numbering approximately 150.

Turning to this clone: The antigen is unknown.

Only in-frame clones appear in the TCRdb table, and some are missing; sequencing was by immunoSEQ multiplex PCR. The table lists about 120,000 clones, 85% to 90% of them singletons, with 6% to 7% in the top ten. The sequenced sample was PBMCs. This sequence joins TRBV2 and TRBJ2-7; the D gene is possibly TRBD2 (5 bases). The TCR sequence derives from a woman between 18 and 29 years old in good health and CMV-seropositive. CDR3 sequence reads: CASSEGRGRASYEQYF. The CDR3 coding sequence is TGTGCCAGCAGTGAAGGGCGTGGGAGAGCCTCCTACGAGCAGTACTTC.